This T cell receptor (beta chain) came from a study of OX40 agonist ivuxolimab in advanced cancers. This CDR3 has 11 amino acids. The V gene's germline CDR1 is SGHKS and CDR2 YYEKEE (reference sequence). Trimming took off 4 bases at V and 2 bases at J, with 4 bases between the two ends. The repertoire was sequenced with immunoSEQ multiplex PCR; TCRdb's copy has only in-frame clones and lacks some. The sample gives more than 10,000 clones, about 80% of which show up once; approximately 25% is in the top ten. Specimen: CD4+ or CD8+ T cells sorted from blood, collected in a trial of the OX40 agonist ivuxolimab. The sequence derives from an adult with an advanced solid tumor such as melanoma, head and neck, liver or kidney cancer. This sequence joins TRBV5-5 and TRBJ2-7, with D unresolved. The CDR3 loop is CASSGTYEQYF. The CDR3 bases are TGTGCCAGCAGCGGTACCTACGAGCAGTACTTC.